This T cell receptor beta chain was retrieved from a study of blood T cell repertoires in COVID-19. This clone was picked up one time. The junction had 5 bases not matched to a gene; V was cut back by 6 bases and J by 4 bases. Per germline, CDR1 LNHDA and CDR2 SQIVND (reference sequence). The CDR3 extends over 15 amino acids. Data came from immunoSEQ multiplex PCR; TCRdb stores just in-frame clones and leaves some out. The repertoire holds around 200,000 clones, with approximately 84% as singletons. This sequence was found in a man aged 45 to 65 with active or convalescent COVID-19. The chain joins TRBV19 to TRBJ2-1; 11 bases agree with TRBD2. The specimen sequenced was peripheral blood. As DNA, the CDR3 is TGTGCCAGTAGACGGGGACTAGCGGATTACAATGAGCAGTTCTTC. It encodes CASRRGLADYNEQFF.